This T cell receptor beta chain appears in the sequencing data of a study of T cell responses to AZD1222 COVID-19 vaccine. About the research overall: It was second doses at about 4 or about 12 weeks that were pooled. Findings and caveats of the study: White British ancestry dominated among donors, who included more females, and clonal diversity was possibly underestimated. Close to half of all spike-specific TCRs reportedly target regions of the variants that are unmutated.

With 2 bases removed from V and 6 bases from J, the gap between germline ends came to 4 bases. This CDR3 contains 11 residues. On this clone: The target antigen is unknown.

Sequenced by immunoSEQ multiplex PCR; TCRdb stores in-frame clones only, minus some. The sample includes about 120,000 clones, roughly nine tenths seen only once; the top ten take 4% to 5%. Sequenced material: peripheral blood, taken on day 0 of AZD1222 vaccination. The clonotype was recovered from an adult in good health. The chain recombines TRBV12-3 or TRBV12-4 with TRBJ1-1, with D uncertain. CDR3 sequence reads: CASSLSPEAFF. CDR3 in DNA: TGTGCCAGCAGTTTAAGCCCTGAAGCTTTCTTT.